This TCR beta chain was found in a study of blood T cells in healthy people across ages. Study-level findings and limits: Unsorted PBMCs ruled out conclusive naive versus antigen-experienced comparison. For the donors, CMV status was unknown and possibly confounded expanded clonotype changes. It was held that the diversity estimates obtained from one million T cells were underestimates.

Extraction of total RNA produced a minimum of 5.5 micrograms from each sample. A remark on this clonotype: Its target is unknown. A junction boundary mismatches the germline segment, possibly from a read error.

A J-beta primer mix and a sample-barcoded 5' primer were used in a second PCR of roughly 6 to 12 cycles. Each CDR3 protein gets one entry after TCRdb re-called the 5' RACE reads with MiXCR. The sample consists of over a million distinct CDR3 sequences, roughly 45% of them appearing once. CDR3 size: 17 residues. Germline V gene data show CDR1 as MDHEN and CDR2 as SYDVKM. The chain has TRBV28 and TRBJ2-3; TRBD1 matches 9 bases. The sequenced sample was blood. This TCR came from a woman aged 18-35 years in good health. Here the CDR3 reads CASSPPGTGLVTDAQYF. CDR3 DNA: TGTGCCAGCAGTCCCCCCGGGACAGGGTTGGTCACAGATGCGCAGTATTTT.